This T cell receptor beta chain was captured in a study of TIL therapy for anti-PD-1-resistant metastatic lung cancer listed by TCRdb under 2021. Broadly, across the study: Enrolled patients had a median age of around 51 years (range 38-75) and a median tumor PD-L1 proportion score of around 5.9%. The cohort was composed predominantly of lung adenocarcinoma, with a handful of EGFR-mutant and two ALK-rearranged tumors included, and half of patients were identified as current or former smokers. A median non-synonymous tumor mutation burden of over 1.2 mutations per megabase was determined across the cohort by whole-exome sequencing. Tumor and peripheral blood T cell receptor beta sequencing was used to track clonotypes across tumor, expanded TIL product and serial blood samples.

This clone was found a few times. Its antigen is unknown. Within one base of it there is no much larger clone, and no base qualities were kept. TCR beta CDR3 regions were amplified from genomic DNA with the immunoSEQ v3 hsTCRB kit using bias-controlled multiplex PCR. TCR libraries were sequenced on an Illumina NextSeq 500 to approximately 2 million read pairs for survey level or about 5-6.5 million for deep level. Per the source publication's procedure: Clonality was reported by immunoSEQ Analyzer software, which also assigned V, D and J genes and filtered out non-productive sequences. Repertoires were compared by productive Simpson clonality and by the Morisita overlap index of productive TRB rearrangements between infused TIL and blood. Sourced from immuneACCESS, this table was stored by TCRdb with only in-frame sequences that have V and J called. A share of the clones is absent; for the studies checked, an unresolved V gene accounts for under half, and the remainder has no known explanation. The DNA was the basis for D and trimming; V, J and clone size are from that table. The sample table records 95,000 or so clones; around three fifths of these occur just once. The ten largest clonotypes hold approximately 11% of the sample.

At the junction V is shortened by 5 bases and J by 6 bases, with 16 bases in between. Looking up the germline V gene yields CDR1 KGHSH and CDR2 LQKENI. The CDR3 has 15 amino acids, counting the end cysteine and phenylalanine. Of the read, only the CDR3 DNA is kept; its 45 bases are in frame from base 1. The time point label corresponds to: pre-treatment sample, taken before nivolumab and TIL therapy. Excised metastases, mostly pleural nodules or supraclavicular lymph nodes, were used as baseline tumor samples and were taken from the same resection from which TIL were grown. Tumors were harvested before any PD-1/PD-L1 blockade; patients then received nivolumab, and those progressing received lymphodepletion, expanded TIL infusion and IL-2. A phase I trial run at two centers enrolled adults with stage 4 NSCLC between October 2017 and 2020. The samples were obtained from a phase I trial that was single-arm and open-label and tested tumor-infiltrating lymphocyte therapy combined with nivolumab in advanced non-small cell lung cancer. Parts of each resected tumor were snap-frozen in liquid nitrogen and kept at -80 degrees C. Using laser-capture macrodissection, tumor regions of interest were selected on H&E sections, then pulverized into roughly 14 mg aliquots and extracted using Qiagen Allprep kits.

What the work shows at the level of the full study, not this receptor alone: Higher clonality and lower diversity were observed in expanded TIL cultures than in baseline intratumoral T cells (median clonality around 6% vs 30%, p < 0.0001). TIL culture showed high clonal turnover, with many enriched product clones undetected in the baseline tumor, suggesting clonal contraction rather than faithful expansion. The cohort was highly selected, with more treatment-naive, never-smoker and oncogene-addicted patients than typical, limiting generalizability. The study protocol defined all tumor marker inferences as exploratory.

Here the chain combines TRBV18 and TRBJ1-4; the D gene remains uncertain. The clonotype originates from a person between 25 and 80 years old with non-small cell lung cancer. Material: tumor tissue, obtained at baseline. The DNA sequence is TGTGCCAGCTCAAGTCGCAGGCGCGAGGATGAAAAACTGTTTTTT. It specifies CASSSRRREDEKLFF. With all but the CDR3 taken from the reference TRBV18 and TRBJ1-4 genes, the full variable domain is: NAGVMQNPRHLVRRRGQEARLRCSPMKGHSHVYWYRQLPEEGLKFMVYLQKENIIDESGMPKERFSAEFPKEGPSILRIQQVVRGDSAAYFCASSSRRREDEKLFFGSGTQLSVL.